This TCR beta chain was identified in a study of regulatory T cells in long-lasting Graves disease. Study-level findings and limits: Investigators studied peripheral blood only, not thyroid tissue. Accuracy may have been reduced by the small sample size.

Both iRepertoire HTBI primers and Arm-PCR of CDR3 regions were used to build the TCR beta libraries. Original handling: Identification of gene segments yielded some 62 TRBV and about 15 TRBJ across samples. One entry per CDR3 protein results from TCRdb running MiXCR on the multiplex PCR reads. The V and J calls were not made by the authors but by TCRdb's processing. Of 600,000 to 800,000 distinct CDR3 sequences listed, 30% were seen once; the top ten hold 40% to 50%. The time point is: persistent/refractory GD, antithyroid drugs over 5 years with positive TRAb. TCR sequences were obtained from RNA taken from PBMCs. This clonotype turned up a few times. What it recognizes is unknown. This specimen was peripheral blood mononuclear cells (PBMCs), taken when the disease was refractory, from a patient treated with antithyroid drugs. The receptor comes from a female donor with Graves disease.

The CDR3 DNA follows: TGTGCCAGCAGTTACTCGATCACCGGGGGAACTGAAGCTTTCTTT. As protein: CASSYSITGGTEAFF. The rearrangement uses TRBV6-5 and TRBJ1-1; maybe TRBD1 (5 bases). This CDR3 is 15 amino acids long. The germline CDR1 and CDR2 sequences are MNHEY and SVGAGI. Deletions cut 0 bases from V and 5 bases from J, with 13 bases between.